The 14 T cell receptor beta chains below come from one sample, sequenced in a study of cytomegalovirus exposure and HLA in healthy donors (dated by TCRdb to between 2016 and 2019). Libraries were constructed by the immunoSEQ multiplex PCR assay. The multiplex PCR relied on a mix of 60 forward primers for TCR Vbeta segments and 13 reverse primers for TCR Jbeta segments. TCRdb re-hosts the immuneACCESS table, in-frame sequences only. Its copies lack some clones; in the studies checked, an unresolved V gene accounts for under half of them, and the cause for the rest is not known. The sample table shows roughly 130,000 clones, and roughly 68% are seen once. Approximately 6.4% of the sample rests with the top ten. Material: PBMCs. These receptors came from a woman in her 50s in good health and CMV-seropositive.

J is TRBJ1-3 and V is TRBV29-1; tentative D call: TRBD1 (6 bases). Trimming pared 6 bases from V and 6 bases from J, leaving 18 bases between. CDR1 and CDR2 from the germline V gene are SQVTM and ANQGSEA. The CDR3 is 14 amino acids. The CDR3 spells CSVGHGGLENTIYF. The CDR3 nucleotides read TGCAGCGTGGGACATGGGGGTCTGGAAAACACCATATATTTT.

In its sample, this clone ranks as medium-sized (0.01 to 0.1%). The chain is built from TRBV4-1 and TRBJ1-4, with TRBD1 as a possible D gene (6 bases). Germline V gene lookup returns CDR1 MGHRA and CDR2 YSYEKL. The CDR3 is 15 amino acids. V gave up 0 bases and J gave up 11 bases, with 16 bases separating them. The CDR3 bases are TGCGCCAGCAGCCAAGATCCGGCGGGGGGCCGGAAACTGTTTTTT. It yields the protein CASSQDPAGGRKLFF.

The J gene is TRBJ1-1, the V gene TRBV5-6; unclear D gene. Trimming left V 4 bases short and J 4 bases short, with 23 bases between. The CDR3 has 17 amino acids. CDR1 SGHDT and CDR2 YYEEEE come from the germline V gene. The CDR3 spells CASSAGRVGVLGTEAFF. The CDR3 nucleotides are TGTGCCAGCAGCGCGGGGAGGGTGGGAGTGTTGGGCACTGAAGCTTTCTTT.

This clone was counted between two and nine times. J is TRBJ2-1 and V is TRBV5-1; 8 bases fit TRBD1. Germline trimming cut 5 bases from V and 8 bases from J; bases unmatched to any gene: 12. This CDR3 spans 15 amino acids. Germline V gene data show CDR1 as SGHRS and CDR2 as YFSETQ. CDR3 loop: CASRDRTGIEDEQFF. CDR3 DNA: TGCGCCAGCAGGGATCGGACAGGGATTGAAGATGAGCAGTTCTTC.

The V gene is TRBV4-2, the J gene TRBJ2-3, with D possibly matching TRBD1 (5 bases). With 0 bases removed from V and 3 bases from J, the gap between germline ends came to 7 bases. Germline V gene data show CDR1 as LGHNA and CDR2 as YNFKEQ. CDR3 length: 14 amino acids. The CDR3 bases are TGTGCCAGCAGCCAAGATTACAGGACAGATACGCAGTATTTT. This codes for CASSQDYRTDTQYF.

V is TRBV7-2 and J is TRBJ1-5; D ambiguous. Per the germline V gene, CDR1 is SGHTA and CDR2 is FQGNSA. The CDR3 is made up of 14 amino acids. V was cut by 1 base and J by 4 bases, with 8 bases left in between. DNA for the CDR3: TGTGCCAGCAGCTTAGGGGCGCCTAATCAGCCCCAGCATTTT. This sequence encodes CASSLGAPNQPQHF.

The V call is TRBV27, the J call TRBJ2-5, with 8 nucleotides matching TRBD2. Germline V gene data show CDR1 as MNHEY and CDR2 as SMNVEV (reference sequence). The CDR3 consists of 14 residues. With 6 bases clipped from V and 5 bases from J, the junction kept 8 bases outside the gene matches. The chain's CDR3 is CASSVQRGWETQYF. DNA of the CDR3: TGTGCCAGCAGCGTACAGCGGGGGTGGGAGACCCAGTACTTC.

The gene calls are TRBV5-6 and TRBJ1-5; the match to TRBD1 covers 11 bases. CDR3 size: 18 residues. V lost 1 base, J lost 2 bases, and 8 bases stayed unmatched. From germline, CDR1 is SGHDT and CDR2 YYEEEE. The CDR3 DNA is TGTGCCAGCAGCTTGCGGCACGGACAGGGGGCCGGCAATCAGCCCCAGCATTTT. It yields the protein CASSLRHGQGAGNQPQHF.

This chain uses TRBV13 with TRBJ1-1; D is perhaps TRBD1 (6 bases). Germline CDR1 is PRHDT and CDR2 is FYEKMQ (reference sequence). The CDR3 is 14 residues long. V lost 5 bases, J lost 4 bases, and 14 bases lay in between. The CDR3 coding sequence is TGTGCCAGCAGCGCCTACAGGGAGGGCACTGAAGCTTTCTTT. Translating gives CASSAYREGTEAFF.

The chain is built from TRBV29-1 and TRBJ2-5, with D hard to call. The assigned J gene may be wrong: the sequence end matches TRBJ2-7 better. The CDR3 extends over 13 amino acids. Germline CDR1 reads SQVTM; CDR2 reads ANQGSEA. The CDR3, as DNA: TGCAGCGTTGGGCAGCTTAGCTCCTACGAGCAGTACTTC. Its protein product is CSVGQLSSYEQYF.

The rearrangement links TRBV19 to TRBJ1-3; D uncertain. The CDR3 extends over 13 amino acids. Trimming cost V 2 bases and J 4 bases, with 6 bases left between them. Germline CDR1 and CDR2: LNHDA and SQIVND (reference sequence). CDR3 in amino acids: CASSIRPGNTIYF. In DNA form, the CDR3 reads TGTGCCAGTAGTATACGTCCGGGAAACACCATATATTTT.

CDR3 loop: CASSPSVFQPQHF. The CDR3, as DNA: TGTGCCAGTAGTCCATCGGTGTTTCAGCCCCAGCATTTT. V is TRBV19 and J is TRBJ1-5; no definite D call. CDR1 is LNHDA, CDR2 SQIVND, per germline (reference sequence). The CDR3 has 13 amino acids. V lost 5 bases, J lost 6 bases, and 11 bases lay in between.

The rearrangement uses TRBV29-1 and TRBJ2-7; 9 nucleotides align to TRBD1. The CDR3 has 14 amino acids. Germline values: CDR1 SQVTM, CDR2 ANQGSEA. The V gene end was trimmed by 1 base and the J gene end by 3 bases; junction bases not matched to a gene: 4. CDR3 nucleotides: TGCAGCGTTGAAGGACAGGGGGAGGTCTACGAGCAGTACTTC. Its protein is CSVEGQGEVYEQYF.

This clone was counted between two and nine times. The chain combines TRBV9 with TRBJ2-5, with a weak D call TRBD2 (5 bases). The germline V gene encodes CDR1 SGDLS and CDR2 YYNGEE. Trimming shortened V by 0 bases and J by 5 bases, and 14 bases separated the two germline ends. The CDR3 is made up of 15 amino acids. The CDR3 loop reads CASSVDSGAGETQYF. In DNA form, the CDR3 reads TGTGCCAGCAGCGTAGACAGCGGCGCTGGTGAGACCCAGTACTTC.